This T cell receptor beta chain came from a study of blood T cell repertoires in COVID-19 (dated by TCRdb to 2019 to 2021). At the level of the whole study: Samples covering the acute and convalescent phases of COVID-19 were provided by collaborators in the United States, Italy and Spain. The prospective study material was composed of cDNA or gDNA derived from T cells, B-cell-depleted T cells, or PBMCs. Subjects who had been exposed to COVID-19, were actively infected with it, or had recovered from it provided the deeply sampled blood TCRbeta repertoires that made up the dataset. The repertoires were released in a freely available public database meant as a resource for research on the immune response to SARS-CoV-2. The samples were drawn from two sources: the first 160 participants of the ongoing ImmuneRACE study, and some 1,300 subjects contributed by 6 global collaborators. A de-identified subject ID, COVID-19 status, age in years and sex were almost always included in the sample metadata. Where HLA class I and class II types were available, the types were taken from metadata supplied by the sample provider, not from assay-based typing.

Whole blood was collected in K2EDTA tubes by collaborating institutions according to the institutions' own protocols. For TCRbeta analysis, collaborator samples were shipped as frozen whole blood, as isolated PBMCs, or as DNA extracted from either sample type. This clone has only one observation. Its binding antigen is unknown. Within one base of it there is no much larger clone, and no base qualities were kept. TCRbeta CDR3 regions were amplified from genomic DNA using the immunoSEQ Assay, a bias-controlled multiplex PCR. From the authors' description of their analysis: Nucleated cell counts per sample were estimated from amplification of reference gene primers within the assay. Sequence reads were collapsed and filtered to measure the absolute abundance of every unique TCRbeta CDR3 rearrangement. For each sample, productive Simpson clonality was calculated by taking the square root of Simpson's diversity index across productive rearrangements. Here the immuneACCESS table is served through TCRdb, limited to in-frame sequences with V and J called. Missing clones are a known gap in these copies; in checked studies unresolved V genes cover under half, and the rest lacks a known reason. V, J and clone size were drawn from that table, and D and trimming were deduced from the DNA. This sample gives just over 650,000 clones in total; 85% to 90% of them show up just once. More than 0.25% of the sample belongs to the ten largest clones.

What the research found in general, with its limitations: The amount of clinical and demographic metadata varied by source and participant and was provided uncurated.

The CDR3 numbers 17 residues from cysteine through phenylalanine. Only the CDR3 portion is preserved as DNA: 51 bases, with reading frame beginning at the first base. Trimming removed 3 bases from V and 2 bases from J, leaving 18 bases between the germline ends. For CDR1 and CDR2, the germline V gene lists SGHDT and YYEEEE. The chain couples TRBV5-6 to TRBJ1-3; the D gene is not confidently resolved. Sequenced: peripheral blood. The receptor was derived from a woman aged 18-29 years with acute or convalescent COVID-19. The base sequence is TGTGCCAGCAGCTCCCTCGGAGGTACCGACCCTGGAAACACCATATATTTT. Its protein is CASSSLGGTDPGNTIYF.